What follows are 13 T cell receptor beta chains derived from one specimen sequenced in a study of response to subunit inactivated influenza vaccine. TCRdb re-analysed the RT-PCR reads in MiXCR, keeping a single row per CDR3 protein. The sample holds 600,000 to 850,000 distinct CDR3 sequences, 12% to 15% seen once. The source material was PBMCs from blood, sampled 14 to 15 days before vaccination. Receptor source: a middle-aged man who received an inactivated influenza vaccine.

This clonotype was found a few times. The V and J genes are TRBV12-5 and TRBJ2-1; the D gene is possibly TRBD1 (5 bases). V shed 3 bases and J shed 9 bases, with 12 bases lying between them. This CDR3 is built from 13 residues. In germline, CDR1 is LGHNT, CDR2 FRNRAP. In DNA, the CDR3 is TGTGCTAGTGGTTTTTGGGGCGCGGCTGAGCAGTTCTTC. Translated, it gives CASGFWGAAEQFF. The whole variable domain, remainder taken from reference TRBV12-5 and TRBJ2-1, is DARVTQTPRHKVTEMGQEVTMRCQPILGHNTVFWYRQTMMQGLELLAYFRNRAPLDDSGMPKDRFSAEMPDATLATLKIQPSEPRDSAVYFCASGFWGAAEQFFGPGTRLTVL.

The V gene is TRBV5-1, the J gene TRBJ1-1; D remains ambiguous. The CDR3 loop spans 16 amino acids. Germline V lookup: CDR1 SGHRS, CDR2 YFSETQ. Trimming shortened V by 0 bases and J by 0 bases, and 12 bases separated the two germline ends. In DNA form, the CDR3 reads TGCGCCAGCAGCTTGGGAACAGTAGGCATGAACACTGAAGCTTTCTTT. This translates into CASSLGTVGMNTEAFF.

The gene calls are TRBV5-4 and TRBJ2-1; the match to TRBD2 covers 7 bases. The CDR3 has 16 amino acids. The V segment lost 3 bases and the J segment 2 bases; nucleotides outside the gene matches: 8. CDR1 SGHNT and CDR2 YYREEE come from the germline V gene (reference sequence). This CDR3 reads CASSSPLAEAYNEQFF. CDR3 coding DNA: TGTGCCAGCAGCTCCCCGCTAGCGGAAGCCTACAATGAGCAGTTCTTC.

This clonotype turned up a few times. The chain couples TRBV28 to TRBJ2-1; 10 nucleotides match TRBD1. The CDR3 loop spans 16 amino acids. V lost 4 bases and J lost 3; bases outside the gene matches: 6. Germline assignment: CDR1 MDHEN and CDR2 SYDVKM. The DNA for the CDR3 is TGTGCCAGCAGTTCTTCCGGGACAGGGGACTACAATGAGCAGTTCTTC. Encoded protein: CASSSSGTGDYNEQFF. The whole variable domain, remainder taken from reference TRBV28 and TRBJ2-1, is DVKVTQSSRYLVKRTGEKVFLECVQDMDHENMFWYRQDPGLGLRLIYFSYDVKMKEKGDIPEGYSVSREKKERFSLILESASTNQTSMYLCASSSSGTGDYNEQFFGPGTRLTVL.

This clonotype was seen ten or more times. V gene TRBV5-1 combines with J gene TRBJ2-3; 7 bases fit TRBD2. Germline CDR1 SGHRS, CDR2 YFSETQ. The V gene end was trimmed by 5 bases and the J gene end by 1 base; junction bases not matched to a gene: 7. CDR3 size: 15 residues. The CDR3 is CASRMSGIGTDTQYF. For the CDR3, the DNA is TGCGCCAGCAGGATGAGCGGGATCGGCACAGATACGCAGTATTTT.

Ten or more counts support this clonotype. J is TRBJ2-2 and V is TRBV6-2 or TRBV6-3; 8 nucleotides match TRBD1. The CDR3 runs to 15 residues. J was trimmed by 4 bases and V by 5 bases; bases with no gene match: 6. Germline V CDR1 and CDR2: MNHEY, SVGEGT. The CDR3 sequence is CASSRTGRSTGELFF. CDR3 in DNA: TGTGCCAGCAGTAGGACAGGGAGGAGCACCGGGGAGCTGTTTTTT.

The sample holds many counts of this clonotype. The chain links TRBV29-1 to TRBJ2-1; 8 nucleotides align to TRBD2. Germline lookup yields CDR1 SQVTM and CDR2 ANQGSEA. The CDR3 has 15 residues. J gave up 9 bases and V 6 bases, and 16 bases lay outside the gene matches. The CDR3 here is CSVPMKLAGKGEQFF. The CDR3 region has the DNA TGCAGCGTACCTATGAAATTAGCGGGGAAAGGTGAGCAGTTCTTC.

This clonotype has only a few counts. CDR3 residues: CASSFERVGQPQHF. CDR3 DNA: TGTGCCAGCAGTTTTGAACGGGTTGGGCAGCCCCAGCATTTT. This chain joins TRBV12-3 or TRBV12-4 and TRBJ1-5; D remains ambiguous. Trimming removed 3 bases from V and 7 bases from J, with 13 bases in between. The CDR3 runs 14 residues.

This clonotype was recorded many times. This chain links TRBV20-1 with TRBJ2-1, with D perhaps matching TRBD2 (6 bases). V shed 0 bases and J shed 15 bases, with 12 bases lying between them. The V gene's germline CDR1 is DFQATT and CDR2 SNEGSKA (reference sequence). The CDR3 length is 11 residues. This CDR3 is CSARETGGLFF. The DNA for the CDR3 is TGCAGTGCTAGAGAGACTGGGGGGTTGTTCTTC.

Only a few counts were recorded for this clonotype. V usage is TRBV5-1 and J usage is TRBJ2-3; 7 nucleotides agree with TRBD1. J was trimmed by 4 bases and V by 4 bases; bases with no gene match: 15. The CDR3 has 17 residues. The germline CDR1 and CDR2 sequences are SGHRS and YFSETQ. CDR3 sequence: CASSMGQIFSSSDTQYF. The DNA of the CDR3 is TGCGCCAGCAGCATGGGACAGATTTTCTCCAGTTCAGATACGCAGTATTTT.

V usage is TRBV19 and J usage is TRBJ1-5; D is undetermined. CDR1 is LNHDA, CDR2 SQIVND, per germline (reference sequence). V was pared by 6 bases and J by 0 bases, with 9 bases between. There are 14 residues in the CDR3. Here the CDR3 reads CASRTGGSNQPQHF. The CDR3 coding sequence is TGTGCCAGTAGGACCGGTGGTAGCAATCAGCCCCAGCATTTT.

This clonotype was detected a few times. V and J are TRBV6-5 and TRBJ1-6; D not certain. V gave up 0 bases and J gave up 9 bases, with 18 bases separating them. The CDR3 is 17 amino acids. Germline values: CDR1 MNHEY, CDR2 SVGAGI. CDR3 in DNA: TGTGCCAGCAGTTACTCGCATCCACCACGGGAGGGTTCACCCCTCCACTTT. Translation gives CASSYSHPPREGSPLHF.

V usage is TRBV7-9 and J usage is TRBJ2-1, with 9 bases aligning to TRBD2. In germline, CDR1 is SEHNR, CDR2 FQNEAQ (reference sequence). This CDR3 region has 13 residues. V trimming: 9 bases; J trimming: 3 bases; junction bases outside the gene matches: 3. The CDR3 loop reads CASTRGGYNEQFF. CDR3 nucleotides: TGTGCCAGTACGCGGGGGGGCTACAATGAGCAGTTCTTC.